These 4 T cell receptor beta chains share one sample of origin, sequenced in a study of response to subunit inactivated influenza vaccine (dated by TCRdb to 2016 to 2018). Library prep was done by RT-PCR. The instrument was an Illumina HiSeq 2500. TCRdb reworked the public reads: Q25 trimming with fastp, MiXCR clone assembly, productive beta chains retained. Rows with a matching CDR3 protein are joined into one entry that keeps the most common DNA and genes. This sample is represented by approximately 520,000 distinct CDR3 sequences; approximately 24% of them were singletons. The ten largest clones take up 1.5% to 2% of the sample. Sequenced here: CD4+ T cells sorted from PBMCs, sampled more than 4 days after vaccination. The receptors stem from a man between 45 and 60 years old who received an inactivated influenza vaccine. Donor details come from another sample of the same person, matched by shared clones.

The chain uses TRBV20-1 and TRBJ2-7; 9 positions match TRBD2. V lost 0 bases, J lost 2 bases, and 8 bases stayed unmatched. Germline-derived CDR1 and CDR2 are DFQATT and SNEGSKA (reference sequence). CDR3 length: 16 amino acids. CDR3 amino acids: CSARDFETSGPYEQYF. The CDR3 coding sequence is TGCAGTGCTAGAGATTTTGAGACTAGCGGCCCCTACGAGCAGTACTTC.

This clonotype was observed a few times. The CDR3 DNA is TGCAGTGCCCCGAAAAACACCTTTGCGAACACTGAAGCTTTCTTT. It is translated as CSAPKNTFANTEAFF. The genes are TRBV20-1 and TRBJ1-1; D remains ambiguous. Trimming removed 6 bases at V and 1 base at J, with 18 bases between. Germline assignment: CDR1 DFQATT and CDR2 SNEGSKA (reference sequence). The CDR3 sequence is 15 residues long.

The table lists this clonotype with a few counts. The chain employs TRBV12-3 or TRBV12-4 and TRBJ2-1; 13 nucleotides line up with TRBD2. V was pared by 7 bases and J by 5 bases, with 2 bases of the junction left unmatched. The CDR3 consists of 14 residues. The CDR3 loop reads CASKGLAGNNEQFF. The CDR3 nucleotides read TGTGCCAGCAAGGGACTAGCGGGGAACAATGAGCAGTTCTTC.

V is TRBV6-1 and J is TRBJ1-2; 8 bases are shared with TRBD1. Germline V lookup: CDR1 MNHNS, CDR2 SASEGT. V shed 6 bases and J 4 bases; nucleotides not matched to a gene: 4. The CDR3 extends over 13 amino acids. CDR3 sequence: CASRAGGPYGYTF. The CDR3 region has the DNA TGTGCCAGCAGGGCAGGGGGCCCCTATGGCTACACCTTC.